What follows are 16 T cell receptor beta chains derived from one specimen sequenced in a study of OX40 agonist ivuxolimab in advanced cancers. Measured with immunoSEQ multiplex PCR; TCRdb has only the in-frame clones, and not every one. The data show tens of thousands of clones, with more than 75% seen just once and less than 1% held by the top ten. Sequenced here: CD4+ or CD8+ T cells sorted from blood, sampled in a trial of the OX40 agonist ivuxolimab. The receptors stem from an adult with an advanced solid tumor such as melanoma, head and neck, liver or kidney cancer.

This clone appeared once. Other DNA sequences in this specimen translate into the identical CDR3. The chain carries TRBV7-2 and TRBJ1-3, with D uncertain. The length of the CDR3 is 12 residues. The germline gives CDR1 SGHTA, CDR2 FQGNSA. Trimming shortened V by 2 bases and J by 1 base, and 0 bases separated the two germline ends. CDR3 region: CASSLSGNTIYF. CDR3 coding DNA: TGTGCCAGCAGCTTATCTGGAAACACCATATATTTT. The variable domain in full, completed from reference TRBV7-2 and TRBJ1-3, reads GAGVSQSPSNKVTEKGKDVELRCDPISGHTALYWYRQSLGQGLEFLIYFQGNSAPDKSGLPSDRFSAERTGGSVSTLTIQRTQQEDSAVYLCASSLSGNTIYFGEGSWLTVV.

V gene TRBV18 combines with J gene TRBJ2-5; 13 bases match TRBD2. Germline V gene lookup returns CDR1 KGHSH and CDR2 LQKENI. CDR3 length: 14 residues. Trimming cost V 3 bases and J 5 bases; bases outside gene matches: 0. The CDR3 sequence is CASSPTSGRETQYF. CDR3 nucleotide sequence: TGTGCCAGCTCACCGACTAGCGGGAGGGAGACCCAGTACTTC.

Written as DNA, the CDR3 is TGTGCCAGCAGTGACCTGGGGTTAGTAGCCAAAAACATTCAGTACTTC. Translating it yields CASSDLGLVAKNIQYF. This chain links TRBV2 with TRBJ2-4; no clear D gene. Between the trimmed V and J ends, which lost 3 bases and 0 bases, there was a span of 12 bases. In germline, CDR1 is SNHLY, CDR2 FYNNEI. The CDR3 runs 16 residues.

The chain couples TRBV6-5 to TRBJ1-2; a possible D gene is TRBD1 (6 bases). The CDR3 contains 12 residues. Germline CDR1 and CDR2: MNHEY and SVGAGI. The ends were cut back, 7 bases at V and 8 bases at J, with 14 bases in the middle. CDR3 in amino acids: CASTPGAGGYTF. The CDR3 DNA reads as TGTGCCAGCACCCCAGGGGCGGGGGGCTACACCTTC.

The chain is built from TRBV7-9 and TRBJ2-3; a possible D gene is TRBD1 (6 bases). Germline V gene data show CDR1 as SEHNR and CDR2 as FQNEAQ (reference sequence). This CDR3 contains 13 residues. The ends were cut back, 10 bases at V and 1 base at J, with 12 bases in the middle. DNA of the CDR3: TGTGCCATCAACAGGGAAGGCACAGATACGCAGTATTTT. The encoded protein is CAINREGTDTQYF.

Comment on this clone: An end of the junction does not agree with germline; a read error may underlie this. This rearrangement joins TRBV6-1 to TRBJ1-6, with D maybe TRBD1 (5 bases). This CDR3 is 14 amino acids long. CDR1 and CDR2 from the germline V gene are MNHNS and SASEGT. This CDR3 reads CASGDPGYNSPLHF. CDR3 nucleotide sequence: TGTGCCAGCGGTGATCCAGGGTATAATTCACCCCTCCACTTT.

The gene calls are TRBV28 and TRBJ2-6; D gene uncertain. V was clipped by 5 bases and J by 0 bases, with 5 bases between them. The CDR3 extends over 14 amino acids. Germline CDR1 and CDR2: MDHEN and SYDVKM. The CDR3 is CASSLISGANVLTF. CDR3 nucleotides: TGTGCCAGCAGTCTTATCTCTGGGGCCAACGTCCTGACTTTC.

The rearrangement joins TRBV5-6 to TRBJ2-6, with D possibly TRBD2 on 6 matching bases. V shed 2 bases and J shed 4 bases, with 10 bases lying between them. This CDR3 is built from 15 residues. Germline V gene sequence: CDR1 SGHDT, CDR2 YYEEEE. The CDR3 sequence: CASSFGGIGANVLTF. The DNA for the CDR3 is TGTGCCAGCAGCTTTGGGGGGATCGGGGCCAACGTCCTGACTTTC.

This chain uses TRBV7-3 with TRBJ2-5; 8 nucleotides agree with TRBD1. CDR3 length equals 15 residues. V dropped 2 bases and J dropped 5; count of bases not matched to a gene: 7. Germline V lookup: CDR1 SGHTA, CDR2 FQGTGA. CDR3 bases: TGTGCCAGCAGCTTATATGGGACAGGCTCCGAGACCCAGTACTTC. Translation gives CASSLYGTGSETQYF.

The chain joins TRBV7-8 to TRBJ2-3; D is uncertain. The CDR3 contains 15 residues. V was shortened by 3 bases and J by 1 base, with 11 bases between the two germline ends. CDR1 and CDR2 (germline): SGHVS, FQNEAQ. The CDR3 sequence is CASSFSGPRTDTQYF. In DNA, the CDR3 is TGTGCCAGCAGCTTCTCCGGGCCCCGCACAGATACGCAGTATTTT. Full variable domain (rest looked up from reference TRBV7-8 and TRBJ2-3): GAGVSQSPRYKVAKRGQDVALRCDPISGHVSLFWYQQALGQGPEFLTYFQNEAQLDKSGLPSDRFFAERPEGSVSTLKIQRTQQEDSAVYLCASSFSGPRTDTQYFGPGTRLTVL.

The rearrangement links TRBV2 to TRBJ2-1; unclear D gene. Trimming pared 5 bases from V and 7 bases from J, leaving 9 bases between. The CDR3 has 12 amino acids. Germline lookup yields CDR1 SNHLY and CDR2 FYNNEI. The CDR3, as DNA: TGTGCCAGCAGTTTAAGGTGGAATGAGCAGTTCTTC. Its translation is CASSLRWNEQFF.

The V call is TRBV9, the J call TRBJ1-5, with 8 bases fitting TRBD1. CDR1 is SGDLS, CDR2 YYNGEE, per germline. V lost 3 bases, J lost 3 bases, and 5 bases stayed unmatched. This CDR3 contains 15 residues. Here the CDR3 DNA reads TGTGCCAGCAGCGCAGGACAGGGAAACAATCAGCCCCAGCATTTT. This gives the protein CASSAGQGNNQPQHF.

The chain couples TRBV5-1 to TRBJ2-1; D may be TRBD2 (6 bases). Trimming pared 10 bases from V and 2 bases from J, leaving 19 bases between. This CDR3 contains 15 residues. From germline, CDR1 is SGHRS and CDR2 YFSETQ. CDR3 nucleotide sequence: TGCGCCTCGGAGTATGTCGGAGGGGCCTACAATGAGCAGTTCTTC. Translated, it gives CASEYVGGAYNEQFF.

This clone was counted only a few times. The chain couples TRBV6-6 to TRBJ1-1; D is unclear. The CDR3 is made up of 12 amino acids. V was cut by 5 bases and J by 1 base, with 5 bases left in between. Germline CDR1 MNHNY, CDR2 SVGAGI (reference sequence). CDR3 amino acids: CASSHTNTEAFF. As DNA, the CDR3 is TGTGCCAGCAGTCATACGAACACTGAAGCTTTCTTT.

V usage is TRBV6-6 and J usage is TRBJ2-7; 12 positions match TRBD1. The CDR3 is made up of 15 amino acids. Germline loops: CDR1 MNHNY, CDR2 SVGAGI (reference sequence). V was pared by 5 bases and J by 6 bases, with 8 bases of the junction left unmatched. The CDR3 nucleotides are TGTGCCAGCAGTCCGCCGGGACAGGGGGCGGCCGAGCAGTACTTC. It specifies CASSPPGQGAAEQYF.

This chain connects TRBV29-1 to TRBJ2-1; 7 bases are a match to TRBD2. This CDR3 is built from 14 residues. After removal of 7 bases from V and 5 bases from J, the junction contained 11 bases not matched to a gene. The germline V gene has CDR1 SQVTM and CDR2 ANQGSEA. The CDR3 reads CSGRGQTSNNEQFF. CDR3 nucleotide sequence: TGCAGCGGGCGGGGTCAGACTAGCAACAATGAGCAGTTCTTC.